Below are 10 T cell receptor beta chains sequenced from a single sample in a study of T cells after yellow fever vaccination. TCRdb analysed the 5' RACE reads with MiXCR anew, one entry per CDR3 protein. The repertoire has 170,000 or so distinct CDR3 sequences, approximately 6.2% of them found once; the top ten carry roughly 3%. The sequencing used CD4+ T cells sorted from PBMCs, collected on the day of the first yellow fever vaccination. These receptors were obtained from a man younger than 35 who received the YFV17D yellow fever vaccine.

The chain couples TRBV3-1 to TRBJ2-3; D gene uncertain. Deletions cut 8 bases from V and 1 base from J, with 16 bases between. Germline V lookup: CDR1 LGHDT, CDR2 YNNKEL (reference sequence). The CDR3 is made up of 15 amino acids. The CDR3 sequence is CASSRQDARTDTQYF. CDR3 nucleotide sequence: TGTGCCAGCTCCCGGCAGGACGCTCGCACAGATACGCAGTATTTT.

This clonotype has only a few counts. The gene calls are TRBV28 and TRBJ1-5, with D hard to call. This CDR3 comprises 12 residues. V was clipped by 11 bases and J by 2 bases, with 10 bases between them. Per the germline V gene, CDR1 is MDHEN and CDR2 is SYDVKM. CDR3 bases: TGTGCCCCCACCGGCCGCAATCAGCCCCAGCATTTT. Its protein product is CAPTGRNQPQHF.

V is TRBV18 and J is TRBJ1-5; a weak D match, TRBD1 (5 bases). V dropped 6 bases and J dropped 2 bases, with 17 bases sitting between them. The germline gives CDR1 KGHSH, CDR2 LQKENI. The CDR3 contains 16 residues. In nucleotides, the CDR3 is TGTGCCAGCTCCCCCCAGGGAAGGGGAGGCAATCAGCCCCAGCATTTT. Translating it yields CASSPQGRGGNQPQHF.

V usage is TRBV5-4 and J usage is TRBJ2-3; 8 bases agree with TRBD2. CDR1 SGHNT and CDR2 YYREEE come from the germline V gene (reference sequence). The CDR3 sequence is 14 residues long. V dropped 6 bases and J dropped 0; count of bases not matched to a gene: 3. CDR3 sequence: CASTQRGSTDTQYF. Written as DNA, the CDR3 is TGTGCCAGCACCCAGCGGGGGAGCACAGATACGCAGTATTTT.

The chain uses TRBV5-8 and TRBJ2-5; TRBD2 matches at 8 bases. V lost 6 bases, J lost 2 bases, and 12 bases stayed unmatched. Germline CDR1 is SGHTS and CDR2 is YDEGEE. The CDR3 has 16 residues. The CDR3: CASNHRGGGTQETQYF. As DNA, the CDR3 is TGTGCCAGCAACCACCGAGGCGGGGGGACACAAGAGACCCAGTACTTC.

This clonotype was seen repeatedly, ten times or more. This sequence joins TRBV6-5 and TRBJ2-5, with 9 bases aligning to TRBD1. This CDR3 has 15 amino acids. With 4 bases clipped from V and 5 bases from J, the junction kept 8 bases outside the gene matches. Germline V CDR1 and CDR2: MNHEY, SVGAGI. This chain's CDR3 is CASSLQGAPVETQYF. In DNA, the CDR3 is TGTGCCAGCAGTTTACAGGGGGCGCCGGTTGAGACCCAGTACTTC.

This clonotype was seen repeatedly, ten times or more. V gene TRBV6-1 combines with J gene TRBJ2-3, with 8 bases fitting TRBD2. V shed 8 bases and J 4 bases; nucleotides not matched to a gene: 5. Germline assignment: CDR1 MNHNS and CDR2 SASEGT. This CDR3 spans 13 amino acids. CDR3 protein: CASGPGLADTQYF. For the CDR3, the DNA is TGTGCCAGCGGACCGGGACTAGCAGATACGCAGTATTTT.

Many counts were recorded for this clonotype. The rearrangement joins TRBV6-2 or TRBV6-3 to TRBJ2-1; 8 nucleotides line up with TRBD2. Germline V CDR1 and CDR2: MNHEY, SVGEGT. The CDR3 runs to 16 residues. With V trimmed by 1 base and J by 0 bases, 2 bases remained unmatched. In nucleotides, the CDR3 is TGTGCCAGCAGTTACTTGCGGGGGGACTCCTACAATGAGCAGTTCTTC. Residues: CASSYLRGDSYNEQFF.

The chain couples TRBV6-1 to TRBJ2-5, with 7 bases lining up with TRBD1. Germline V CDR1 and CDR2: MNHNS, SASEGT. V was clipped by 5 bases and J by 4 bases; unmatched bases: 16. This CDR3 region has 17 residues. The CDR3 is CASSPKDRRRDPETQYF. CDR3 DNA: TGTGCCAGCAGTCCTAAGGACAGGCGAAGGGACCCAGAGACCCAGTACTTC.

This clonotype occurred many times. The chain recombines TRBV7-6 with TRBJ1-3; TRBD1 might be the D (5 bases). Trimming took 3 bases from V and 2 from J, leaving 14 bases between them. The CDR3 sequence is 16 residues long. Per germline, CDR1 SGHVS and CDR2 FNYEAQ. This chain's CDR3 is CASSFGQGRTGNTIYF. CDR3 sequence (DNA): TGTGCCAGCAGCTTTGGGCAGGGAAGGACTGGAAACACCATATATTTT.